This entry lists 14 T cell receptor beta chains sequenced from one sample in a study of blood T cell repertoires in COVID-19. The method was immunoSEQ multiplex PCR; TCRdb's version includes in-frame clones alone and lacks a portion of them. The data contain some 490,000 clones, roughly nine tenths of them singletons. The sample comprised PBMCs or T cells enriched from blood (not recorded which). The origin of the receptors is an older woman who had recovered from COVID-19.

Notes on this clone: Other DNA sequences in this specimen translate into the identical CDR3. This chain uses TRBV2 with TRBJ1-3, with D possibly being TRBD1 (6 bases). V lost 4 bases and J 0 bases, leaving 7 bases between the germline ends. Germline CDR1 is SNHLY and CDR2 is FYNNEI. The CDR3 spans 14 residues. The chain's CDR3 is CASSGTASGNTIYF. CDR3 sequence (DNA): TGTGCCAGCAGTGGGACAGCCTCTGGAAACACCATATATTTT.

This clone was recorded only once. This chain joins TRBV5-1 and TRBJ1-5; TRBD1 matches at 9 bases. Unmatched junction bases numbered 15, after V lost 4 bases and J lost 4 bases. The germline V gene has CDR1 SGHRS and CDR2 YFSETQ. The CDR3 loop spans 18 amino acids. CDR3 bases: TGCGCCAGCAGCCAGAAGGGACAGGGAAAAAGAGAAAATCAGCCCCAGCATTTT. Translating gives CASSQKGQGKRENQPQHF.

The chain combines TRBV30 with TRBJ1-2; D is perhaps TRBD1 (6 bases). V was pared by 0 bases and J by 2 bases, with 13 bases between. CDR1 is GTSNPN, CDR2 SVGIG, per germline (reference sequence). The CDR3 has 15 amino acids. CDR3 nucleotides: TGTGCCTGGAGTGTACGGGGGGCTATGAACTATGGCTACACCTTC. Translation: CAWSVRGAMNYGYTF.

The J gene is TRBJ2-3, the V gene TRBV5-1; TRBD1 might be the D (6 bases). Germline-derived CDR1 and CDR2 are SGHRS and YFSETQ. V shed 2 bases and J shed 2 bases, with 12 bases lying between them. This CDR3 comprises 15 residues. The CDR3 DNA reads TGCGCCAGCAGCTTTTTGGGACACCACACAGATACGCAGTATTTT. Its protein is CASSFLGHHTDTQYF.

The chain joins TRBV7-9 to TRBJ2-3; a possible D gene is TRBD2 (5 bases). Trimming removed 0 bases from V and 9 bases from J, with 16 bases in between. This CDR3 has 15 residues. CDR1 and CDR2 from the germline V gene are SEHNR and FQNEAQ (reference sequence). CDR3 residues: CASSLARPTEGTQYF. The CDR3 bases are TGTGCCAGCAGCTTAGCGCGGCCCACCGAGGGAACGCAGTATTTT.

The chain employs TRBV5-5 and TRBJ1-6, with 7 nucleotides matching TRBD1. In germline, CDR1 is SGHKS, CDR2 YYEKEE (reference sequence). The CDR3 loop spans 16 amino acids. Trimming at V came to 4 bases and at J to 6 bases, leaving 10 bases not matched to a gene. The CDR3 DNA sequence: TGTGCCAGCAGCCCGATGCAGACAGGGAGTAATTCACCCCTCCACTTT. Translated, it gives CASSPMQTGSNSPLHF. Using reference TRBV5-5 and TRBJ1-6 for the parts outside the CDR3, the full variable domain is DAGVTQSPTHLIKTRGQQVTLRCSPISGHKSVSWYQQVLGQGPQFIFQYYEKEERGRGNFPDRFSARQFPNYSSELNVNALLLGDSALYLCASSPMQTGSNSPLHFGNGTRLTVT.

This clone appeared once. V is TRBV5-1 and J is TRBJ1-5; 9 bases map to TRBD1. Per germline, CDR1 SGHRS and CDR2 YFSETQ. The CDR3 consists of 12 residues. V shed 5 bases and J 7 bases; nucleotides not matched to a gene: 1. The CDR3 nucleotides are TGCGCCAGCAGGGGACAGGGACAGCCCCAGCATTTT. Translation: CASRGQGQPQHF.

This chain uses TRBV19 with TRBJ2-6; TRBD2 is a possible D gene (5 bases). This CDR3 has 16 amino acids. V lost 1 base and J lost 0, with 7 bases in between. Germline V gene data show CDR1 as LNHDA and CDR2 as SQIVND (reference sequence). The CDR3, as DNA: TGTGCCAGTAGTATAGCAGCGGACTCTGGGGCCAACGTCCTGACTTTC. Amino acids: CASSIAADSGANVLTF.

The V and J genes are TRBV29-1 and TRBJ1-3; D is ambiguous. Germline CDR1 is SQVTM and CDR2 is ANQGSEA. The CDR3 sequence is 15 residues long. The germline V and J ends were trimmed by 0 bases and 4 bases, with 13 bases remaining between them. The CDR3 loop reads CSVEDRWPRGNTIYF. CDR3 DNA sequence: TGCAGCGTTGAAGATCGGTGGCCGAGGGGAAACACCATATATTTT.

The J gene is TRBJ1-1, the V gene TRBV5-1; no reliable D call. This CDR3 region has 15 residues. The germline V gene encodes CDR1 SGHRS and CDR2 YFSETQ. V was pared by 2 bases and J by 1 base, with 12 bases between. The CDR3 nucleotides are TGCGCCAGCAGCTTAACACTGACACCGAACACTGAAGCTTTCTTT. Translating it yields CASSLTLTPNTEAFF. The variable domain in full, with the rest retrieved from reference TRBV5-1 and TRBJ1-1, is KAGVTQTPRYLIKTRGQQVTLSCSPISGHRSVSWYQQTPGQGLQFLFEYFSETQRNKGNFPGRFSGRQFSNSRSEMNVSTLELGDSALYLCASSLTLTPNTEAFFGQGTRLTVV.

A note on this clone: Other DNA sequences in the same sample also yield this CDR3. The genes are TRBV2 and TRBJ1-3; 8 nucleotides line up with TRBD1. There are 14 residues in the CDR3. The J segment lost 1 base and the V segment lost 5 bases, leaving 1 base of the junction unmatched. The germline V gene has CDR1 SNHLY and CDR2 FYNNEI. The CDR3 nucleotides read TGTGCCAGCAGTCGGACAGGGTCTGGAAACACCATATATTTT. It codes for CASSRTGSGNTIYF.

The chain couples TRBV9 to TRBJ1-1; the D is unclear. Germline CDR1 SGDLS, CDR2 YYNGEE. Trimming stripped 3 bases from V and 2 bases from J, with 11 bases between. CDR3 length: 14 amino acids. The CDR3 sequence: CASSGAGANTEAFF. CDR3 DNA: TGTGCCAGCAGCGGGGCGGGAGCCAACACTGAAGCTTTCTTT. Full variable domain (missing parts from reference TRBV9 and TRBJ1-1): DSGVTQTPKHLITATGQRVTLRCSPRSGDLSVYWYQQSLDQGLQFLIQYYNGEERAKGNILERFSAQQFPDLHSELNLSSLELGDSALYFCASSGAGANTEAFFGQGTRLTVV.

The V call is TRBV5-4, the J call TRBJ1-6, with 7 positions matching TRBD1. The junction had 13 bases not matched to a gene; V was cut back by 4 bases and J by 0 bases. This CDR3 contains 19 residues. CDR1 SGHNT and CDR2 YYREEE come from the germline V gene (reference sequence). In nucleotides, the CDR3 is TGTGCCAGCAGCCTAACAGGGGCCGGCCTTGGCTCCTATAATTCACCCCTCCACTTT. Protein: CASSLTGAGLGSYNSPLHF. The whole variable domain, remainder taken from reference TRBV5-4 and TRBJ1-6, is ETGVTQSPTHLIKTRGQQVTLRCSSQSGHNTVSWYQQALGQGPQFIFQYYREEENGRGNFPPRFSGLQFPNYSSELNVNALELDDSALYLCASSLTGAGLGSYNSPLHFGNGTRLTVT.

V gene TRBV27 combines with J gene TRBJ2-3; D might be TRBD2 (6 bases). V lost 4 bases and J 1 base, leaving 15 bases between the germline ends. The CDR3 totals 16 residues. Germline-derived CDR1 and CDR2 are MNHEY and SMNVEV (reference sequence). The CDR3 region has the DNA TGTGCCAGCAGTTCCCTTGAGACTAGGCGCACAGATACGCAGTATTTT. Its protein product is CASSSLETRRTDTQYF.